Listed here are 30 T cell receptor beta chains from one sample, sequenced in a study of blood T cell repertoires in COVID-19. The data were produced by immunoSEQ multiplex PCR, yet TCRdb's version contains in-frame clones alone and is incomplete. The sample shows fewer than 250,000 clones, around 80% of them seen only once. The sample taken for sequencing was peripheral blood. Source of these receptors: a woman of 80 years or more with acute or convalescent COVID-19.

V gene TRBV2 combines with J gene TRBJ1-2, with TRBD1 matching 12 bases. Germline V CDR1 and CDR2: SNHLY, FYNNEI. J gave up 4 bases and V 6 bases, and 9 bases lay outside the gene matches. This CDR3 region has 16 residues. CDR3 nucleotides: TGTGCCAGCAGATCCGTGGGGACAGGGGGCAGCTATGGCTACACCTTC. Translation: CASRSVGTGGSYGYTF.

This clone has more than one count but fewer than ten. The chain is built from TRBV19 and TRBJ1-4; 10 bases map to TRBD1. Germline trimming cut 11 bases from V and 7 bases from J; bases unmatched to any gene: 4. The CDR3 extends over 12 amino acids. Germline CDR1 and CDR2: LNHDA and SQIVND (reference sequence). The CDR3 bases are TGTGCCTCGACAGGGGGCGGTGAAAAACTGTTTTTT. It encodes CASTGGGEKLFF. Looking up the rest from reference TRBV19 and TRBJ1-4 gives the full variable domain: DGGITQSPKYLFRKEGQNVTLSCEQNLNHDAMYWYRQDPGQGLRLIYYSQIVNDFQKGDIAEGYSVSREKKESFPLTVTSAQKNPTAFYLCASTGGGEKLFFGSGTQLSVL.

The V call is TRBV20-1, the J call TRBJ1-2; D remains ambiguous. Germline V gene data show CDR1 as DFQATT and CDR2 as SNEGSKA (reference sequence). CDR3 length equals 15 residues. Trimming stripped 3 bases from V and 4 bases from J, with 18 bases between. The CDR3 DNA reads as TGCAGTGCTAGTTCCCAGCGGGGTGGAAGCTATGGCTACACCTTC. Translation: CSASSQRGGSYGYTF.

V gene TRBV7-8 combines with J gene TRBJ1-5; 10 nucleotides align to TRBD1. In germline, CDR1 is SGHVS, CDR2 FQNEAQ. The V segment lost 0 bases and the J segment 9 bases; nucleotides outside the gene matches: 5. The CDR3 is 15 residues long. The CDR3 loop reads CASSLAGQGTGPQHF. For the CDR3, the DNA is TGTGCCAGCAGCTTAGCGGGACAGGGGACGGGGCCCCAGCATTTT.

This clone was counted a single time. This chain uses TRBV19 with TRBJ2-1, with TRBD2 matching over 9 bases. The V gene's germline CDR1 is LNHDA and CDR2 SQIVND (reference sequence). The CDR3 contains 16 residues. The J segment lost 6 bases and the V segment lost 2 bases, leaving 8 bases of the junction unmatched. The chain's CDR3 is CASSIWSRAGGNEQFF. CDR3 bases: TGTGCCAGTAGTATATGGTCAAGAGCGGGAGGCAATGAGCAGTTCTTC.

This clone was counted a few times. V is TRBV6-5 and J is TRBJ1-2; D call uncertain. Trimming took off 2 bases at V and 6 bases at J, with 10 bases between the two ends. The CDR3 has 13 amino acids. CDR1 and CDR2 (germline): MNHEY, SVGAGI. The DNA of the CDR3 is TGTGCCAGCAGTTACGCACCAGAGGATGGCTACACCTTC. Translation gives CASSYAPEDGYTF.

The chain has TRBV6-5 and TRBJ1-5; D is undetermined. CDR3 size: 15 residues. V was cut by 4 bases and J by 2 bases, with 12 bases left in between. Per germline, CDR1 MNHEY and CDR2 SVGAGI. CDR3 loop: CASSFRNEGNQPQHF. CDR3 nucleotide sequence: TGTGCCAGCAGTTTCCGTAATGAGGGCAATCAGCCCCAGCATTTT.

This clone has only one observation. The rearrangement uses TRBV7-2 and TRBJ2-3; tentatively, D is TRBD1 (5 bases). Trimming took off 7 bases at V and 1 base at J, with 9 bases between the two ends. The germline gives CDR1 SGHTA, CDR2 FQGNSA. The CDR3 contains 13 residues. This CDR3 is CASTPRGTDTQYF. The CDR3 DNA reads as TGTGCCAGCACTCCCAGGGGCACAGATACGCAGTATTTT.

This clone was recorded a few times. The chain employs TRBV7-9 and TRBJ2-5; no definite D call. This CDR3 has 11 residues. Germline-derived CDR1 and CDR2 are SEHNR and FQNEAQ (reference sequence). With 4 bases removed from V and 7 bases from J, the gap between germline ends came to 7 bases. Written as DNA, the CDR3 is TGTGCCAGCAGCTCCGGTGGGACCCAGTACTTC. This translates into CASSSGGTQYF.

With respect to this clone: Other DNA sequences of this sample code for an identical CDR3. The chain joins TRBV19 to TRBJ1-4, with 8 bases identical to TRBD1. Germline CDR1 is LNHDA and CDR2 is SQIVND (reference sequence). With 6 bases clipped from V and 0 bases from J, the junction kept 0 bases outside the gene matches. CDR3 size: 14 residues. The CDR3 nucleotides are TGTGCCAGTAGGACAGGGGCAACTAATGAAAAACTGTTTTTT. As protein: CASRTGATNEKLFF.

Here the CDR3 reads CASSQDGPGGANYGYTF. Written as DNA, the CDR3 is TGCGCCAGCAGCCAAGATGGACCCGGGGGAGCTAACTATGGCTACACCTTC. The rearrangement links TRBV4-3 to TRBJ1-2; possibly TRBD1 for D (5 bases). The CDR3 contains 17 residues. Germline assignment: CDR1 LGHNA and CDR2 YSLEER. V was cut by 0 bases and J by 0 bases, with 14 bases left in between.

The chain links TRBV2 to TRBJ2-7, with D perhaps TRBD1 (6 bases). With 6 bases removed from V and 5 bases from J, the gap between germline ends came to 20 bases. CDR1 is SNHLY and CDR2 is FYNNEI in the germline V gene. CDR3 length: 15 amino acids. The CDR3 sequence is CASRDDGQLLHEQYF. The CDR3, as DNA: TGTGCCAGCAGAGACGACGGACAGCTTCTCCACGAGCAGTACTTC. The variable domain in full, with the rest retrieved from reference TRBV2 and TRBJ2-7, is EPEVTQTPSHQVTQMGQEVILRCVPISNHLYFYWYRQILGQKVEFLVSFYNNEISEKSEIFDDQFSVERPDGSNFTLKIRSTKLEDSAMYFCASRDDGQLLHEQYFGPGTRLTVT.

V is TRBV7-9 and J is TRBJ1-5; TRBD1 aligns across 10 bases. Germline V gene lookup returns CDR1 SEHNR and CDR2 FQNEAQ (reference sequence). Trimming cost V 4 bases and J 5 bases; bases outside gene matches: 11. CDR3 size: 17 residues. The CDR3 spells CASSSLGGTGVHQPQHF. Here the CDR3 DNA reads TGTGCCAGCAGCTCCCTCGGCGGGACAGGGGTGCATCAGCCCCAGCATTTT.

This sequence joins TRBV2 and TRBJ1-1; 8 bases are a match to TRBD1. The V segment lost 10 bases and the J segment 4 bases; nucleotides outside the gene matches: 14. CDR3 length: 15 residues. Germline V gene data show CDR1 as SNHLY and CDR2 as FYNNEI. The CDR3: CATALDQGAGTEAFF. The CDR3, as DNA: TGTGCCACCGCGTTAGATCAGGGGGCGGGCACTGAAGCTTTCTTT. Variable domain in full (rest from reference TRBV2 and TRBJ1-1): EPEVTQTPSHQVTQMGQEVILRCVPISNHLYFYWYRQILGQKVEFLVSFYNNEISEKSEIFDDQFSVERPDGSNFTLKIRSTKLEDSAMYFCATALDQGAGTEAFFGQGTRLTVV.

The rearrangement uses TRBV7-9 and TRBJ2-3, with D possibly matching TRBD2 (6 bases). The CDR3 covers 18 residues. Trimming took off 5 bases at V and 0 bases at J, with 21 bases between the two ends. Germline V gene lookup returns CDR1 SEHNR and CDR2 FQNEAQ (reference sequence). Written as DNA, the CDR3 is TGTGCCAGCAGCCTTGGGGTAACGGGAGCTTTCAGCACAGATACGCAGTATTTT. Its protein is CASSLGVTGAFSTDTQYF.

This clone was seen more than once but under ten times. The chain couples TRBV5-1 to TRBJ2-7; D ambiguous. The germline gives CDR1 SGHRS, CDR2 YFSETQ. Trimming removed 1 base from V and 1 base from J, with 9 bases in between. The CDR3 loop spans 14 amino acids. The CDR3 loop is CASSLSTPSYEQYF. DNA of the CDR3: TGCGCCAGCAGCTTGTCTACCCCATCCTACGAGCAGTACTTC.

The rearrangement links TRBV6-1 to TRBJ1-4; 8 bases agree with TRBD1. J lost 6 bases, V lost 4 bases, and 10 bases had no gene match. CDR1 is MNHNS, CDR2 SASEGT, per germline. This CDR3 region has 16 residues. The CDR3 DNA sequence: TGTGCCAGCAGTGGAAGACAGGGGAGGCCGTATGAAAAACTGTTTTTT. Its translation is CASSGRQGRPYEKLFF.

The chain is built from TRBV27 and TRBJ1-4, with 7 bases identical to TRBD1. In germline, CDR1 is MNHEY, CDR2 SMNVEV (reference sequence). With V trimmed by 6 bases and J by 8 bases, 18 bases remained unmatched. The CDR3 is made up of 17 amino acids. The CDR3, as DNA: TGTGCCAGCAGCCACACCATTCCGACAGGGAAGGGGGAAAAACTGTTTTTT. It is translated as CASSHTIPTGKGEKLFF.

This clone has only a few counts. V is TRBV7-2 and J is TRBJ1-1; 9 positions match TRBD1. V trimming: 5 bases; J trimming: 4 bases; junction bases outside the gene matches: 5. CDR1 SGHTA and CDR2 FQGNSA come from the germline V gene. The length of the CDR3 is 14 residues. The CDR3 DNA follows: TGTGCCAGCAGCCAAGGACAGGGGATCACTGAAGCTTTCTTT. It specifies CASSQGQGITEAFF.

V and J are TRBV18 and TRBJ2-1; 9 bases line up with TRBD2. V gave up 6 bases and J gave up 9 bases; unmatched junction bases: 6. The CDR3 runs to 13 residues. Germline V gene sequence: CDR1 KGHSH, CDR2 LQKENI. In DNA, the CDR3 is TGTGCCAGCTCGTTAGCGGGAGTTGGTGAGCAGTTCTTC. It specifies CASSLAGVGEQFF.

The V and J genes are TRBV28 and TRBJ1-2, with D perhaps matching TRBD1 (5 bases). The CDR3 spans 17 residues. Germline V gives CDR1 MDHEN, CDR2 SYDVKM. V was pared by 5 bases and J by 0 bases, with 19 bases between. The CDR3: CASSGSDKGPTNYGYTF. The CDR3 nucleotides are TGTGCCAGCAGTGGCTCCGACAAGGGGCCGACTAACTATGGCTACACCTTC.

CDR3: CASSYQQGQYGELFF. CDR3 nucleotides: TGTGCCAGCAGTTACCAACAGGGACAGTACGGGGAGCTGTTTTTT. V is TRBV6-2 or TRBV6-3 and J is TRBJ2-2; 7 nucleotides match TRBD1. Trimming at V came to 2 bases and at J to 7 bases, leaving 7 bases not matched to a gene. This CDR3 has 15 amino acids. Germline CDR1 reads MNHEY; CDR2 reads SVGEGT.

This chain's CDR3 is CASSEGQAHYEQYF. DNA for the CDR3: TGTGCCAGCAGTGAGGGACAGGCCCACTACGAGCAGTACTTC. The gene calls are TRBV6-1 and TRBJ2-7; 8 nucleotides align to TRBD1. Germline CDR1 and CDR2: MNHNS and SASEGT. The CDR3 length is 14 residues. Trimming at V came to 3 bases and at J to 3 bases, leaving 4 bases not matched to a gene.

The DNA for the CDR3 is TGTGCCAGCAGCCTCAACTACGAGCAGTACTTC. This gives the protein CASSLNYEQYF. The V gene is TRBV3-1 (or the pseudogene TRBV3-2), the J gene TRBJ2-7, with no clear D. CDR1 and CDR2 (germline): LGHDT, YNNKEL (reference sequence). Trimming stripped 4 bases from V and 3 bases from J, with 4 bases between. There are 11 residues in the CDR3.

The chain uses TRBV5-8 and TRBJ1-6, with D unresolved. V shed 2 bases and J shed 9 bases, with 6 bases lying between them. Germline CDR1 and CDR2: SGHTS and YDEGEE. CDR3 length equals 12 residues. CDR3 DNA sequence: TGTGCCAGCAGCTTTCCCGGTTCACCCCTCCACTTT. It specifies CASSFPGSPLHF.

The chain has TRBV6-6 and TRBJ1-1; D remains ambiguous. Germline V gene lookup returns CDR1 MNHNY and CDR2 SVGAGI (reference sequence). Trimming took off 6 bases at V and 6 bases at J, with 14 bases between the two ends. The length of the CDR3 is 13 residues. CDR3 amino acids: CASRVGDSSEAFF. CDR3 in DNA: TGTGCCAGCAGAGTGGGCGATTCTTCTGAAGCTTTCTTT.

This clone was observed a handful of times. V gene TRBV5-4 combines with J gene TRBJ2-7; TRBD2 agrees at 12 bases. Germline trimming cut 0 bases from V and 7 bases from J; bases unmatched to any gene: 8. Germline lookup yields CDR1 SGHNT and CDR2 YYREEE (reference sequence). This CDR3 spans 16 amino acids. The DNA for the CDR3 is TGTGCCAGCAGCTTGGATGGACTAGCGGGGTCAGGGGAGCAGTACTTC. Translating gives CASSLDGLAGSGEQYF.

This clone was counted only a few times. The rearrangement uses TRBV19 and TRBJ2-5, with D tentatively TRBD2 (6 bases). This CDR3 contains 13 residues. Trimming removed 4 bases at V and 7 bases at J, with 13 bases between. Germline CDR1 reads LNHDA; CDR2 reads SQIVND (reference sequence). Here the CDR3 DNA reads TGTGCCAGTAGTACCCTTAGCGGTGGGACCCAGTACTTC. It specifies CASSTLSGGTQYF.

This CDR3 is CASSLARVAGGETQYF. Here the CDR3 DNA reads TGTGCCAGCAGCTTGGCGAGGGTAGCGGGAGGAGAGACCCAGTACTTC. This chain connects TRBV5-5 to TRBJ2-5; 10 bases line up with TRBD2. The germline V gene has CDR1 SGHKS and CDR2 YYEKEE (reference sequence). V lost 0 bases to trimming and J lost 4 bases; unmatched junction nucleotides: 6. The CDR3 consists of 16 residues.

This clone was observed once. The V gene is TRBV5-1, the J gene TRBJ2-3; no definite D call. The ends were cut back, 1 base at V and 6 bases at J, with 18 bases in the middle. Germline values: CDR1 SGHRS, CDR2 YFSETQ. The CDR3 contains 16 residues. CDR3 sequence: CASSLLDTTSPDTQYF. In DNA form, the CDR3 reads TGCGCCAGCAGCTTGTTAGATACTACTTCTCCCGATACGCAGTATTTT.